The rows below give T cell receptor beta chains drawn from one sample of a study of PD-1 blockade in classical Hodgkin lymphoma. Sequencing was performed with immunoSEQ multiplex PCR; in TCRdb, only in-frame clones are kept and a portion is missing. The data show 100,000 or so clones, about nine tenths seen once. Sequences were derived from peripheral blood mononuclear cells (PBMCs), sampled before the fourth cycle of nivolumab. These receptors came from a human donor with classical Hodgkin lymphoma. CDR3s include the opening cysteine and the closing phenylalanine or tryptophan. Each record gives: V gene, J gene, D gene, CDR3 protein. A D gene is named only where the DNA matches it firmly.

v_call: TRBV28
j_call: TRBJ2-3
d_call: TRBD1
cdr3_aa: CASSHRDRGCTDTQYF

v_call: TRBV30
j_call: TRBJ2-7
d_call: -
cdr3_aa: CACTDARSYEQYF

v_call: TRBV4-3
j_call: TRBJ2-3
d_call: -
cdr3_aa: CASSQERADTDTQYF

v_call: TRBV5-1
j_call: TRBJ2-7
d_call: -
cdr3_aa: CASSLSGIYEQYF

v_call: TRBV18
j_call: TRBJ1-4
d_call: -
cdr3_aa: CASSPAGLNEKLFF

v_call: TRBV6-9
j_call: TRBJ2-3
d_call: TRBD2
cdr3_aa: CATHQLAGGCPLDTQYF

v_call: TRBV5-1
j_call: TRBJ1-5
d_call: -
cdr3_aa: CASSPDAYSNQPQHF

v_call: TRBV18
j_call: TRBJ1-4
d_call: -
cdr3_aa: CASSSRGWGKLFF

v_call: TRBV7-9
j_call: TRBJ2-3
d_call: TRBD2
cdr3_aa: CASSPIAGADTQYF

v_call: TRBV2
j_call: TRBJ1-1
d_call: -
cdr3_aa: CASSGAGQRERPHTEAFF

v_call: TRBV5-6
j_call: TRBJ2-7
d_call: TRBD1
cdr3_aa: CASSPEGQGYYEQYF

v_call: TRBV9
j_call: TRBJ2-1
d_call: -
cdr3_aa: CASSALLASNEQFF

v_call: TRBV27
j_call: TRBJ2-7
d_call: TRBD1
cdr3_aa: CASSGQGYEQYF

v_call: TRBV27
j_call: TRBJ1-5
d_call: -
cdr3_aa: CASRQGYSNQPQHF

v_call: TRBV11-1
j_call: TRBJ2-3
d_call: -
cdr3_aa: CASSGREAPLSTDTQYF

v_call: TRBV28
j_call: TRBJ2-6
d_call: -
cdr3_aa: CASSLIDRSSGANVLTF

v_call: TRBV9
j_call: TRBJ2-3
d_call: -
cdr3_aa: CASSVAATDTQYF

v_call: TRBV5-8
j_call: TRBJ2-5
d_call: -
cdr3_aa: CASSLRGTGETQYF

v_call: TRBV7-9
j_call: TRBJ2-2
d_call: TRBD1
cdr3_aa: CASSLAPGQGAMTGELFF

v_call: TRBV6-6
j_call: TRBJ2-2
d_call: -
cdr3_aa: CASSEGGELFF

v_call: TRBV28
j_call: TRBJ2-7
d_call: -
cdr3_aa: CASSLNRYEQYF

v_call: TRBV6-5
j_call: TRBJ2-1
d_call: TRBD1
cdr3_aa: CASSRQGSEQFF

v_call: TRBV7-9
j_call: TRBJ2-6
d_call: -
cdr3_aa: CASSSGTGANVLTF

v_call: TRBV11-2
j_call: TRBJ2-3
d_call: -
cdr3_aa: CASRLSTDTQYF

v_call: TRBV19
j_call: TRBJ1-6
d_call: -
cdr3_aa: CASRDIPNSPLHF

v_call: TRBV5-6
j_call: TRBJ2-3
d_call: TRBD1
cdr3_aa: CASSLAAGGSADTQYF

v_call: TRBV19
j_call: TRBJ1-6
d_call: -
cdr3_aa: CASSSTGGAYNSPLHF

v_call: TRBV19
j_call: TRBJ1-1
d_call: -
cdr3_aa: CASSIDGGGPLNTEAFF